The 22 T cell receptor beta chains below come from one sample, sequenced in a study of graft-versus-host responses after intestinal transplantation. Sequencing was performed with immunoSEQ multiplex PCR; in TCRdb, only in-frame clones are kept and a portion is missing. The sample has just under 50,000 clones, about 81% seen once. Their recognized antigens are unknown. Sequencing was performed on unstimulated CD4+ T cells sorted from spleen or lymph node cells, taken before transplant. The receptor source for this set is a human donor who was the organ donor for an intestinal transplant.

The chain links TRBV7-2 to TRBJ1-2, with D unclear. Germline V gene lookup returns CDR1 SGHTA and CDR2 FQGNSA. Between the trimmed V and J ends, which lost 5 bases and 2 bases, there was a span of 9 bases. This CDR3 has 13 amino acids. CDR3 nucleotide sequence: TGTGCCAGCAGCCTTGACGTCAACTATGGCTACACCTTC. It encodes CASSLDVNYGYTF.

This clone was picked up a small number of times. V gene TRBV4-3 combines with J gene TRBJ2-7; the match to TRBD1 covers 7 bases. Germline V lookup: CDR1 LGHNA, CDR2 YSLEER. The CDR3 loop spans 14 amino acids. V dropped 3 bases and J dropped 0; count of bases not matched to a gene: 2. The CDR3 loop reads CASSQTGLSYEQYF. For the CDR3, the DNA is TGCGCCAGCAGCCAGACAGGGCTCTCCTACGAGCAGTACTTC.

The rearrangement joins TRBV19 to TRBJ2-7, with TRBD2 matching 11 bases. Unmatched junction bases numbered 2, after V lost 5 bases and J lost 2 bases. CDR3 length: 14 amino acids. From germline, CDR1 is LNHDA and CDR2 SQIVND (reference sequence). For the CDR3, the DNA is TGTGCCAGTAGTCGACTAGCGGGAACCTACGAGCAGTACTTC. Translated, it gives CASSRLAGTYEQYF.

This chain links TRBV21-1 with TRBJ2-2. TRBV21-1 is assigned pseudogene status. The CDR3 length is 15 residues. CDR3 loop: CASSKSDKDTGELFF. CDR3 sequence (DNA): TGTGCCAGCAGCAAATCCGATAAGGACACCGGGGAGCTGTTTTTT.

This chain connects TRBV6-5 to TRBJ2-3, with D perhaps matching TRBD1 or TRBD2 (5 bases each). The length of the CDR3 is 14 residues. Germline-derived CDR1 and CDR2 are MNHEY and SVGAGI. V shed 7 bases and J shed 3 bases, with 14 bases lying between them. CDR3 in DNA: TGTGCCAGCACCTTTGGGGGTTGGACAGATACGCAGTATTTT. Its protein product is CASTFGGWTDTQYF.

The chain combines TRBV5-4 with TRBJ1-6; D may be TRBD1 (6 bases). Germline V CDR1 and CDR2: SGHNT, YYREEE (reference sequence). Trimming removed 4 bases at V and 6 bases at J, with 11 bases between. There are 14 residues in the CDR3. The DNA of the CDR3 is TGTGCCAGCAGCCAGGGGATAGGTAATTCACCCCTCCACTTT. This codes for CASSQGIGNSPLHF.

V is TRBV27 and J is TRBJ1-5; weak D call: TRBD1 (5 bases). The germline V and J ends were trimmed by 1 base and 5 bases, with 12 bases remaining between them. Germline-derived CDR1 and CDR2 are MNHEY and SMNVEV (reference sequence). The CDR3 loop spans 15 amino acids. This CDR3 reads CASSLFFGGDQPQHF. The CDR3 bases are TGTGCCAGCAGTTTATTTTTTGGGGGGGATCAGCCCCAGCATTTT.

This clone was observed a handful of times. The rearrangement links TRBV25-1 to TRBJ1-1, with a possible D match to TRBD1 (5 bases). Deletions cut 6 bases from V and 1 base from J, with 15 bases between. The CDR3 sequence is 15 residues long. The germline gives CDR1 MGHDK, CDR2 SYGVNS. CDR3 loop: CASRRDLLGNTEAFF. The CDR3 bases are TGTGCCAGCAGGAGGGACCTGCTGGGGAACACTGAAGCTTTCTTT.

The genes are TRBV10-3 and TRBJ1-4; 8 bases are shared with TRBD1. The CDR3 spans 14 residues. J lost 3 bases, V lost 8 bases, and 5 bases had no gene match. The V gene's germline CDR1 is ENHRY and CDR2 SYGVKD. The CDR3 protein is CAISGQGANEKLFF. As DNA, the CDR3 is TGTGCCATCTCCGGACAGGGTGCTAATGAAAAACTGTTTTTT.

The CDR3 sequence: CASSQEGSGRGDNEQFF. Written as DNA, the CDR3 is TGCGCCAGCAGCCAAGAAGGGAGCGGGAGGGGCGACAATGAGCAGTTCTTC. This chain joins TRBV4-1 and TRBJ2-1; 10 nucleotides agree with TRBD2. V trimming: 0 bases; J trimming: 5 bases; junction bases outside the gene matches: 7. Germline CDR1 reads MGHRA; CDR2 reads YSYEKL. This CDR3 is built from 17 residues.

This clone was picked up one time. The same CDR3 can be traced to other DNA sequences in this sample. The rearrangement uses TRBV4-1 and TRBJ2-3, with 12 bases that match TRBD2. This CDR3 is built from 16 residues. The germline V gene has CDR1 MGHRA and CDR2 YSYEKL. V lost 1 base, J lost 1 base, and 0 bases stayed unmatched. CDR3 DNA: TGCGCCAGCAGCCAAGGACTAGCGGGGGGCACAGATACGCAGTATTTT. Protein: CASSQGLAGGTDTQYF.

This sequence joins TRBV6-1 and TRBJ1-1; 9 bases align to TRBD1. CDR1 and CDR2 from the germline V gene are MNHNS and SASEGT. Unmatched junction bases numbered 9, after V lost 5 bases and J lost 5 bases. This CDR3 contains 15 residues. In DNA form, the CDR3 reads TGTGCCAGCAGTTCTTCCGGGACAGGGAGGACTGAAGCTTTCTTT. Translating gives CASSSSGTGRTEAFF.

The V gene is TRBV18, the J gene TRBJ1-2; D not resolved. V was shortened by 3 bases and J by 5 bases, with 10 bases between the two germline ends. CDR3 length: 13 amino acids. Germline loops: CDR1 KGHSH, CDR2 LQKENI. In nucleotides, the CDR3 is TGTGCCAGCTCACCGAGAACACTTTATGGCTACACCTTC. Protein product: CASSPRTLYGYTF.

The chain has TRBV7-2 and TRBJ2-7, with D possibly matching TRBD2 (5 bases). Trimming removed 4 bases from V and 2 bases from J, with 9 bases in between. Germline values: CDR1 SGHTA, CDR2 FQGNSA. The CDR3 runs to 13 residues. In nucleotides, the CDR3 is TGTGCCAGCAGCTATATAGCGACCTACGAGCAGTACTTC. Its translation: CASSYIATYEQYF.

The sample holds one count of this clone. J is TRBJ1-2 and V is TRBV19, with 7 bases that match TRBD1. The V gene's germline CDR1 is LNHDA and CDR2 SQIVND (reference sequence). This CDR3 has 16 residues. The V and J ends lost 3 bases and 7 bases, in that order; junction bases with no gene match: 14. The CDR3, as DNA: TGTGCCAGTAGTATCATCCCGAGTACAGGGGACGGTGGCTACACCTTC. It is translated as CASSIIPSTGDGGYTF. The complete variable domain, with remaining parts taken from reference TRBV19 and TRBJ1-2, reads DGGITQSPKYLFRKEGQNVTLSCEQNLNHDAMYWYRQDPGQGLRLIYYSQIVNDFQKGDIAEGYSVSREKKESFPLTVTSAQKNPTAFYLCASSIIPSTGDGGYTFGSGTRLTVV.

The chain links TRBV20-1 to TRBJ2-7, with D possibly called TRBD1 or TRBD2 (5 bases each). Trimming removed 6 bases at V and 4 bases at J, with 10 bases between. CDR1 and CDR2 from the germline V gene are DFQATT and SNEGSKA (reference sequence). The CDR3 covers 11 residues. Here the CDR3 DNA reads TGCAGTGCCCGATGGGGGTACGAGCAGTACTTC. This sequence encodes CSARWGYEQYF.

Written as DNA, the CDR3 is TGCGCCAGTCTCTCGGGGCGTCCCAAAAACATTCAGTACTTC. This gives the protein CASLSGRPKNIQYF. The chain uses TRBV10-1 and TRBJ2-4; D may be TRBD1 or TRBD2 (5 bases each). Germline lookup yields CDR1 WNHNN and CDR2 SYGVQD (reference sequence). This CDR3 is built from 14 residues. V gave up 9 bases and J gave up 2 bases, with 14 bases separating them.

The chain has TRBV7-9 and TRBJ1-2; possibly TRBD1 for D (5 bases). Trimming shortened V by 4 bases and J by 1 base, and 16 bases separated the two germline ends. The CDR3 has 16 amino acids. CDR1 and CDR2 from the germline V gene are SEHNR and FQNEAQ (reference sequence). In DNA form, the CDR3 reads TGTGCCAGCAGCTCCGGGACTCCCGCGGATAACTATGGCTACACCTTC. Encoded protein: CASSSGTPADNYGYTF. Full variable domain (rest looked up from reference TRBV7-9 and TRBJ1-2): DTGVSQNPRHKITKRGQNVTFRCDPISEHNRLYWYRQTLGQGPEFLTYFQNEAQLEKSRLLSDRFSAERPKGSFSTLEIQRTEQGDSAMYLCASSSGTPADNYGYTFGSGTRLTVV.

The chain carries TRBV30 and TRBJ2-7; D remains ambiguous. CDR3 size: 12 residues. Trimming removed 1 base at V and 3 bases at J, with 7 bases between. Germline V CDR1 and CDR2: GTSNPN, SVGIG (reference sequence). The CDR3 DNA reads as TGTGCCTGGAGTGAGACGGTCTACGAGCAGTACTTC. Its protein product is CAWSETVYEQYF.

This sequence joins TRBV19 and TRBJ2-1; unclear D gene. The CDR3 runs 16 residues. V was shortened by 4 bases and J by 6 bases, with 19 bases between the two germline ends. In germline, CDR1 is LNHDA, CDR2 SQIVND (reference sequence). The CDR3 reads CASSRVVGPTANEQFF. CDR3 DNA: TGTGCCAGTAGTAGGGTCGTTGGCCCCACGGCCAATGAGCAGTTCTTC.

The V call is TRBV10-3, the J call TRBJ2-7, with D possibly being TRBD2 (6 bases). This CDR3 has 14 amino acids. CDR1 ENHRY and CDR2 SYGVKD come from the germline V gene. Deletions cut 3 bases from V and 9 bases from J, with 18 bases between. The CDR3 protein is CAISDLAFKDGQYF. In DNA form, the CDR3 reads TGTGCCATCAGTGATCTAGCGTTCAAGGATGGGCAGTACTTC.

V gene TRBV9 combines with J gene TRBJ1-6, with TRBD1 matching over 9 bases. This CDR3 spans 16 amino acids. Germline V lookup: CDR1 SGDLS, CDR2 YYNGEE. The V gene end was trimmed by 0 bases and the J gene end by 8 bases; junction bases not matched to a gene: 6. CDR3 region: CASSVEPGQGDSPLHF. CDR3 sequence (DNA): TGTGCCAGCAGCGTAGAGCCGGGACAGGGTGATTCACCCCTCCACTTT.